The 9 T cell receptor beta chains listed next were all sequenced from one sample in a study of T cell changes during pregnancy in multiple sclerosis. Sequencing used immunoSEQ multiplex PCR; TCRdb keeps in-frame clones, though not all of them. The repertoire holds about 39,000 clones, approximately 94% seen once, with roughly 0.35% in the top ten. Specimen: CD4+ T cells from peripheral blood mononuclear cells, collected after pregnancy. The receptors come from a female donor with multiple sclerosis, enrolled in a pregnancy study.

CDR3 DNA sequence: TGCGCCAGCAGCCAGGGGACTCCGGTTTTAGATACGCAGTATTTT. Its protein product is CASSQGTPVLDTQYF. V usage is TRBV4-1 and J usage is TRBJ2-3; tentatively, D is TRBD2 (6 bases). This CDR3 spans 15 amino acids. V gave up 3 bases and J gave up 5 bases, with 15 bases separating them. Germline CDR1 reads MGHRA; CDR2 reads YSYEKL.

The genes are TRBV25-1 and TRBJ1-2; possibly TRBD1 for D (6 bases). The CDR3 contains 17 residues. V lost 3 bases and J 0 bases, leaving 17 bases between the germline ends. CDR1 is MGHDK, CDR2 SYGVNS, per germline. The CDR3 here is CASSDRGGLGANYGYTF. CDR3 DNA: TGTGCCAGCAGTGACAGGGGCGGGCTAGGAGCTAACTATGGCTACACCTTC.

This chain connects TRBV5-1 to TRBJ2-7, with 7 bases aligning to TRBD2. Germline V CDR1 and CDR2: SGHRS, YFSETQ. The CDR3 runs to 15 residues. V lost 0 bases, J lost 4 bases, and 7 bases stayed unmatched. CDR3 sequence reads: CASSLAGSGEYEQYF. CDR3 in DNA: TGCGCCAGCAGCTTGGCTGGGAGCGGGGAGTACGAGCAGTACTTC.

V and J are TRBV5-6 and TRBJ2-1; possibly TRBD1 for D (5 bases). The germline V gene encodes CDR1 SGHDT and CDR2 YYEEEE. The CDR3 runs 16 residues. Trimming cost V 0 bases and J 4 bases, with 14 bases left between them. The CDR3 region is CASSLERAGSYNEQFF. In DNA, the CDR3 is TGTGCCAGCAGCTTGGAAAGAGCAGGGTCATACAATGAGCAGTTCTTC. The full variable domain, in which reference TRBV5-6 and TRBJ2-1 provide the parts outside the CDR3, is DAGVTQSPTHLIKTRGQQVTLRCSPKSGHDTVSWYQQALGQGPQFIFQYYEEEERQRGNFPDRFSGHQFPNYSSELNVNALLLGDSALYLCASSLERAGSYNEQFFGPGTRLTVL.

The gene calls are TRBV11-2 and TRBJ2-7; D perhaps matches TRBD2 (7 bases). V dropped 3 bases and J dropped 4 bases, with 19 bases sitting between them. Germline-derived CDR1 and CDR2 are SGHAT and FQNNGV. The CDR3 runs 16 residues. The CDR3 spells CASSFEGGIPPYEQYF. CDR3 sequence (DNA): TGTGCCAGCAGCTTCGAGGGGGGGATCCCCCCTTACGAGCAGTACTTC.

The chain employs TRBV5-1 and TRBJ2-1; TRBD1 might be the D (5 bases). The germline V gene has CDR1 SGHRS and CDR2 YFSETQ. Trimming shortened V by 1 base and J by 0 bases, and 8 bases separated the two germline ends. This CDR3 contains 15 residues. In DNA form, the CDR3 reads TGCGCCAGCAGCTTGTTGGGGCCCTCCTACAATGAGCAGTTCTTC. Protein product: CASSLLGPSYNEQFF.

This chain joins TRBV19 and TRBJ1-6; D is uncertain. Trimming removed 3 bases at V and 0 bases at J, with 9 bases between. Germline values: CDR1 LNHDA, CDR2 SQIVND (reference sequence). This CDR3 spans 16 amino acids. This chain's CDR3 is CASSIVKSSYNSPLHF. CDR3 DNA sequence: TGTGCCAGTAGTATCGTGAAGAGCTCCTATAATTCACCCCTCCACTTT.

The chain carries TRBV6-1 and TRBJ1-1; 10 bases line up with TRBD1. There are 15 residues in the CDR3. CDR1 and CDR2 from the germline V gene are MNHNS and SASEGT. The V and J ends lost 2 bases and 5 bases, in that order; junction bases with no gene match: 5. This CDR3 reads CASSEKTGGRTEAFF. In DNA, the CDR3 is TGTGCCAGCAGTGAAAAGACAGGGGGCCGGACTGAAGCTTTCTTT.

This chain connects TRBV15 to TRBJ2-5, with 9 positions matching TRBD2. CDR1 and CDR2 (germline): LNHNV, YYDKDF (reference sequence). Germline trimming cut 3 bases from V and 6 bases from J; bases unmatched to any gene: 11. The CDR3 sequence is 16 residues long. This CDR3 is CATSRALSGGLKTQYF. The CDR3 bases are TGTGCCACCAGCAGGGCACTAAGCGGGGGGTTGAAGACCCAGTACTTC.